The next 20 T cell receptor beta chains were all read from a single sample in a study of T-cell reconstitution after alpha-beta-depleted transplantation in children. During its preparation, the TCRbeta library received unique molecular identifiers. TCRdb reprocessed the PCR reads with MiXCR, giving one entry per CDR3 protein. The data contain roughly 100,000 distinct CDR3 sequences, roughly 7.6% of them singletons. The specimen was PBMCs, collected before TCRalphabeta/CD19-depleted stem cell transplant. These receptors were taken from a boy younger than 10 with acute lymphoblastic leukemia, due to receive a stem cell transplant.

The table lists this clonotype with a few counts. The V gene is TRBV10-3, the J gene TRBJ2-4; TRBD2 matches at 12 bases. Germline V CDR1 and CDR2: ENHRY, SYGVKD. Unmatched junction bases numbered 5, after V lost 3 bases and J lost 5 bases. This CDR3 has 16 residues. In DNA, the CDR3 is TGTGCCATCAGTGACCCCGGGACTAGCGGGCAAAACATTCAGTACTTC. Its translation: CAISDPGTSGQNIQYF.

This clonotype has a count of ten or more. V is TRBV4-2 and J is TRBJ1-3; maybe TRBD1 (5 bases). Per the germline V gene, CDR1 is LGHNA and CDR2 is YNFKEQ. There are 16 residues in the CDR3. The V and J ends lost 0 bases and 0 bases respectively, with 9 bases between them. The CDR3 DNA reads TGTGCCAGCAGCCAAGAAACAGGCGTCTCTGGAAACACCATATATTTT. Its protein is CASSQETGVSGNTIYF.

In its sample, this clonotype was seen many times. The rearrangement uses TRBV4-3 and TRBJ2-1; 8 nucleotides align to TRBD2. The CDR3 is made up of 15 amino acids. J gave up 10 bases and V 1 base, and 9 bases lay outside the gene matches. Germline V gene data show CDR1 as LGHNA and CDR2 as YSLEER. The CDR3 DNA reads as TGCGCCAGCAGCCAAGGATCCCAGCGGGGGCAGGAGCAGTTCTTC. It yields the protein CASSQGSQRGQEQFF.

The chain recombines TRBV5-6 with TRBJ2-7; 7 positions agree with TRBD2. The V segment lost 3 bases and the J segment 3 bases; nucleotides outside the gene matches: 6. Germline lookup yields CDR1 SGHDT and CDR2 YYEEEE. The CDR3 spans 14 residues. In DNA form, the CDR3 reads TGTGCCAGCAGCTACGGGACTAATAACTACGAGCAGTACTTC. This codes for CASSYGTNNYEQYF.

The chain is built from TRBV5-1 and TRBJ2-7; 9 nucleotides line up with TRBD2. The CDR3 spans 18 residues. Germline CDR1 SGHRS, CDR2 YFSETQ. V trimming: 4 bases; J trimming: 0 bases; junction bases outside the gene matches: 14. In DNA form, the CDR3 reads TGCGCCAGCAGCCCCTCTTTTTCTAGCGGGGCCTCCTCCTACGAGCAGTACTTC. This sequence encodes CASSPSFSSGASSYEQYF.

There are many counts of this clonotype. The chain is built from TRBV28 and TRBJ1-3, with unresolved D. The CDR3 is made up of 15 amino acids. From germline, CDR1 is MDHEN and CDR2 SYDVKM. V lost 5 bases to trimming and J lost 0 bases, with 11 bases between them. Here the CDR3 DNA reads TGTGCCAGCAGTCGTGACCGGAACTCTGGAAACACCATATATTTT. This sequence encodes CASSRDRNSGNTIYF.

This clonotype was recorded at least ten times. This chain uses TRBV29-1 with TRBJ2-7; D might be TRBD1 (5 bases). Germline CDR1 SQVTM, CDR2 ANQGSEA. This CDR3 contains 13 residues. V lost 2 bases, J lost 2 bases, and 10 bases lay in between. The CDR3 loop reads CSVEMGRPYEQYF. DNA of the CDR3: TGCAGCGTTGAAATGGGGCGGCCCTACGAGCAGTACTTC.

This rearrangement joins TRBV5-1 to TRBJ1-2; tentatively, D is TRBD1 (5 bases). The V end lost 4 bases, the J end lost 0 bases, and 16 bases lay between the germline ends. Germline V gene data show CDR1 as SGHRS and CDR2 as YFSETQ. The CDR3 spans 16 residues. In DNA, the CDR3 is TGCGCCAGCAGCCCAGGCGGGGGGATCACTAACTATGGCTACACCTTC. Its translation is CASSPGGGITNYGYTF.

The chain couples TRBV27 to TRBJ2-1, with D unclear. Between the trimmed V and J ends, which lost 6 bases and 4 bases, there was a span of 16 bases. Germline CDR1 and CDR2: MNHEY and SMNVEV (reference sequence). CDR3 length equals 15 residues. CDR3 sequence reads: CASSSRLDPYNEQFF. DNA of the CDR3: TGTGCCAGCAGCTCGAGACTTGACCCGTACAATGAGCAGTTCTTC.

The chain carries TRBV12-3 or TRBV12-4 and TRBJ2-2; D is ambiguous. V was pared by 1 base and J by 3 bases, with 6 bases between. This CDR3 is 14 amino acids long. The CDR3 loop reads CASSLGSYTGELFF. As DNA, the CDR3 is TGTGCCAGCAGTTTAGGATCATACACCGGGGAGCTGTTTTTT.

This clonotype has more than one count but fewer than ten. The V and J genes are TRBV7-9 and TRBJ1-4; D is perhaps TRBD1 (5 bases). This CDR3 comprises 15 residues. The V gene's germline CDR1 is SEHNR and CDR2 FQNEAQ (reference sequence). V was shortened by 4 bases and J by 6 bases, with 15 bases between the two germline ends. The CDR3 spells CASSWAGQGYEKLFF. Written as DNA, the CDR3 is TGTGCCAGCAGCTGGGCAGGGCAGGGTTATGAAAAACTGTTTTTT.

This clonotype was seen a few times. This chain connects TRBV5-6 to TRBJ2-1, with 10 bases lining up with TRBD2. The CDR3 covers 18 residues. Germline V CDR1 and CDR2: SGHDT, YYEEEE. V lost 3 bases, J lost 6 bases, and 15 bases stayed unmatched. The CDR3 reads CASSYPVPRSGGANEQFF. The CDR3 coding sequence is TGTGCCAGCAGCTACCCCGTTCCCCGGAGCGGGGGGGCCAATGAGCAGTTCTTC.

Many counts were recorded for this clonotype. The CDR3 region has the DNA TGCGCCAGCAGCTTGCAACAGGCTCACGAGCAGTACTTC. This translates into CASSLQQAHEQYF. The rearrangement joins TRBV5-1 to TRBJ2-7, with D possibly matching TRBD1 (5 bases). Germline V gene data show CDR1 as SGHRS and CDR2 as YFSETQ. This CDR3 spans 13 amino acids. V was trimmed by 1 base and J by 5 bases, leaving 10 bases between them.

This clonotype was seen repeatedly, ten times or more. This chain connects TRBV6-5 to TRBJ2-7; D is unresolved. The germline V gene has CDR1 MNHEY and CDR2 SVGAGI. With 0 bases removed from V and 0 bases from J, the gap between germline ends came to 12 bases. CDR3 length: 16 residues. CDR3 sequence (DNA): TGTGCCAGCAGTTACTCGAGACACGAGAGCTCCTACGAGCAGTACTTC. Its protein product is CASSYSRHESSYEQYF.

The gene calls are TRBV6-2 or TRBV6-3 and TRBJ1-2; possibly TRBD1 for D (6 bases). Germline V gene sequence: CDR1 MNHEY, CDR2 SVGEGT. V was trimmed by 8 bases and J by 3 bases, leaving 10 bases between them. The CDR3 runs 12 residues. The CDR3 bases are TGTGCCAGCCAAAGGGGGGACTATGGCTACACCTTC. This translates into CASQRGDYGYTF.

At least ten counts were recorded for this clonotype. J is TRBJ2-7 and V is TRBV6-1; D is unresolved. V was trimmed by 8 bases and J by 3 bases, leaving 14 bases between them. The V gene's germline CDR1 is MNHNS and CDR2 SASEGT. The CDR3 has 13 residues. Here the CDR3 DNA reads TGTGCCAGCCAACGGAAGAAATTCTACGAGCAGTACTTC. Protein sequence: CASQRKKFYEQYF.

This clonotype was seen at least ten times. This chain uses TRBV6-5 with TRBJ2-7; D is perhaps TRBD2 (6 bases). Germline V lookup: CDR1 MNHEY, CDR2 SVGAGI. The CDR3 is 14 residues long. Trimming stripped 8 bases from V and 0 bases from J, with 14 bases between. The DNA of the CDR3 is TGTGCCAGCCGAAGTCGGCGGGACTCCTACGAGCAGTACTTC. Its protein product is CASRSRRDSYEQYF.

This clonotype was seen a few times. The DNA of the CDR3 is TGTGCCAGCAGCGACCCCGGGTTTCGGGATTACACCTTC. Amino acid sequence: CASSDPGFRDYTF. V is TRBV11-2 and J is TRBJ1-2, with unresolved D. The V end was cut by 5 bases, the J end by 11 bases, with 18 bases between. This CDR3 region has 13 residues. Germline values: CDR1 SGHAT, CDR2 FQNNGV.

In its sample, this clonotype was seen many times. The V call is TRBV12-3 or TRBV12-4, the J call TRBJ1-3; D ambiguous. The CDR3 extends over 13 amino acids. V shed 1 base and J shed 8 bases, with 9 bases lying between them. The CDR3 sequence is CASSLGGVHTIYF. The CDR3 region has the DNA TGTGCCAGCAGTTTAGGGGGAGTTCACACCATATATTTT.

This clonotype was found many times. V usage is TRBV12-3 or TRBV12-4 and J usage is TRBJ1-2; a weak D match, TRBD1 (5 bases). Trimming removed 6 bases from V and 3 bases from J, with 11 bases in between. The CDR3 length is 13 residues. The CDR3 sequence: CASRHGGDYGYTF. The DNA for the CDR3 is TGTGCCAGCAGGCACGGGGGGGACTATGGCTACACCTTC.